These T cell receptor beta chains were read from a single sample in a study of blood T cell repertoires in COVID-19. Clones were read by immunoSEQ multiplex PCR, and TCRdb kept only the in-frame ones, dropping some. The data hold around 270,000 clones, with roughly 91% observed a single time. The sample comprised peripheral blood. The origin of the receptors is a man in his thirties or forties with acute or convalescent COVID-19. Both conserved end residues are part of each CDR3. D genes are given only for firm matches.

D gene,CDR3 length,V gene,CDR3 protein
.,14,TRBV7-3,CASSLGTSTDTQYF
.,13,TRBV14,CASSNLIPYEQYF
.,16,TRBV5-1,CASSLGPGGQNSPLHF
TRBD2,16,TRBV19,CASSTGAGGDTGELFF
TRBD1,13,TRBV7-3,CASSTDREREQYF
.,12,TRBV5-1,CASRFQTGELFF
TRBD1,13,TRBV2,CASRTGGKDTQYF
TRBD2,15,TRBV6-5,CASSYRTSGGDTQYF
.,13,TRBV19,CASSTGVSYEQYF
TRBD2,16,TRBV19,CASSPWTSGDPDTQYF
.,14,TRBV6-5,CASSQQGRGYGYTF
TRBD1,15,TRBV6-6,CASSYSAGGYQPQHF
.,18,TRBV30,CAWSAGLGGRNLNEKLFF
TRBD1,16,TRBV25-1,CASSDPGQGAAYGYTF
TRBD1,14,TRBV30,CAWGGTGDNQPQHF
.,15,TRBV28,CASSFQQKANYGYTF
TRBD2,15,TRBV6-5,CASSLLAGGNYEQYF
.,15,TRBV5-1,CASSLQRSSYNEQFF
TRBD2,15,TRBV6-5,CASSLGTSGRYEQYF
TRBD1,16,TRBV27,CASRRDSDSIVYGYTF
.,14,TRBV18,CASSTDTGDYGYTF
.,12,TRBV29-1,CSGDTGDYEQYF
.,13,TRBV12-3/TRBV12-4,CASSFGGRGQQYF
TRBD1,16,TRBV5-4,CASSYTPGQGPYEQYF
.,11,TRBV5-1,CASRSSGELFF
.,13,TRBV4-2,CASSQTTTYEQYF
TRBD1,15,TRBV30,CAYLGGASSYTEAFF
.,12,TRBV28,CASSQSVGGYTF
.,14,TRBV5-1,CASSLQAEKNIQYF
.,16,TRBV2,CASSEGVTTGYEKLFF
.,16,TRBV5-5,CASSFPRSAVQETQYF
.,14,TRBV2,CASGFAETNEKLFF
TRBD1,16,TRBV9,CASSVGSGQEGYGYTF
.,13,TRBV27,CASSFAGNQPQHF
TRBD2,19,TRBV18,CASSPPSSGRAFGANVLTF
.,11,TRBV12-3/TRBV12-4,CASSTTSEQYF
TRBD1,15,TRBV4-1,CASSQDRTGGYEQYF
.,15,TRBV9,CASSVASASYNEQFF
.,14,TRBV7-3,CASSSQVLREKLFF
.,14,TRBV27,CASSAGITPYEQYF
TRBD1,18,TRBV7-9,CASSTPGQGAANTGELFF
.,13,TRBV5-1,CASTRQGNTEAFF
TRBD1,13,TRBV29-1,CSVIGQGEVGYTF
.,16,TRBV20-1,CSASGFERAAPETQYF
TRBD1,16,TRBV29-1,CSVSDGTGASTDTQYF
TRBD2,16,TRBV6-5,CASSYTGLEWADTQYF
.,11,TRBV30,CAGTGNTEAFF
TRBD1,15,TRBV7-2,CASSPTTGIDQPQHF
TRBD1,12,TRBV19,CASLQGDQPQHF
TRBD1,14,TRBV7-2,CASSADRGNQPQHF
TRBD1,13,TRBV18,CASSPDRVYGYTF